The source of this TCR beta chain is a study of T cells in Graves' hyperthyroidism and ophthalmopathy. The source material, RNA transcripts, was used to amplify TCR beta CDR3 regions. The HTBI primer set was used in a first-round RT-PCR of the TCR CDR3. MiXCR, applied by TCRdb to the multiplex PCR reads, yields one record per CDR3 protein. The data contain about 640,000 distinct CDR3 sequences, less than 25% of them seen just once; the ten biggest clones take up 34%. Many counts were recorded for this clonotype. The sequenced sample consisted of blood. This TCR derives from a man aged 25-45 years with Graves' ophthalmopathy.

The CDR3, as DNA: TGTGCCTGGAGTGGGAGTAGCGGGACGTACAATGAGCAGTTCTTC. Translating gives CAWSGSSGTYNEQFF. The chain combines TRBV30 with TRBJ2-1; 8 nucleotides agree with TRBD2. V lost 1 base, J lost 4 bases, and 6 bases stayed unmatched. Germline V gene sequence: CDR1 GTSNPN, CDR2 SVGIG (reference sequence). The CDR3 is made up of 15 amino acids.